A selection of T cell receptor beta chains follows, all from one sample in a study of blood T cell repertoires in COVID-19. Method: immunoSEQ multiplex PCR; TCRdb's copy keeps in-frame clones and lacks some. The data hold approximately 80,000 clones, with 70% to 75% observed a single time. Sequenced sample: peripheral blood. The receptors originated from a man aged 45-60 years with active or convalescent COVID-19. Both conserved end residues are part of each CDR3. Fields, in order: clone size, J gene, D gene, V gene, CDR3 protein, CDR3 DNA. A D gene is named only where the DNA matches it firmly. Size values are once, few and many counts, or a class for expanded clones, and some rows have none.

-	TRBJ2-1	TRBD2	TRBV11-3	CASSPRTSGVHEQFF	TGTGCCAGCAGCCCCCGGACTAGCGGGGTCCATGAGCAGTTCTTC
-	TRBJ2-1	TRBD2	TRBV5-4	CAPAGGPYNEQFF	TGTGCCCCGGCGGGGGGGCCTTACAATGAGCAGTTCTTC
few	TRBJ2-3	TRBD2	TRBV7-2	CASSSTARGGRDTQYF	TGTGCCAGCAGCTCCACGGCGCGGGGGGGCCGTGATACGCAGTATTTT
few	TRBJ1-2	-	TRBV27	CASSLSGQGYGYTF	TGTGCCAGCAGTTTATCGGGCCAGGGGTATGGCTACACCTTC
-	TRBJ1-6	-	TRBV10-3	CAIRAGAGAGSPLHF	TGTGCCATCAGGGCTGGGGCAGGGGCGGGTTCACCCCTCCACTTT
-	TRBJ2-1	TRBD2	TRBV15	CATSRTGEGLENEQFF	TGTGCCACCAGCAGGACGGGGGAGGGACTAGAGAATGAGCAGTTCTTC
-	TRBJ2-7	-	TRBV4-2	CASSPAGGSEQYF	TGTGCCAGCAGCCCGGCCGGCGGGTCCGAGCAGTACTTC
-	TRBJ1-6	-	TRBV19	CASNSKGVTNSPLHF	TGTGCCAGTAACTCCAAAGGGGTCACGAATTCACCCCTCCACTTT
-	TRBJ2-4	-	TRBV10-3	CAISGPGVDIQYF	TGTGCCATCAGTGGTCCAGGGGTGGACATTCAGTACTTC
-	TRBJ1-1	TRBD1	TRBV7-7	CASSLIQGGNTEAFF	TGTGCTAGCAGCCTGATACAGGGGGGGAACACTGAAGCTTTCTTT
-	TRBJ1-2	TRBD1	TRBV11-2	CASSPMGQGFFYGYTF	TGTGCCAGCAGCCCAATGGGACAGGGTTTTTTCTATGGCTACACCTTC
-	TRBJ1-3	-	TRBV4-1	CASSARGSTSGNTIYF	TGCGCCAGCAGTGCCCGGGGTAGTACCTCTGGAAACACCATATATTTT
-	TRBJ1-4	-	TRBV7-2	CASKAGATNEKLFF	TGTGCCAGCAAGGCCGGGGCAACTAATGAAAAACTGTTTTTT
-	TRBJ2-1	-	TRBV19	CASSVRYNEQFF	TGTGCCAGTAGTGTCCGGTACAATGAGCAGTTCTTC
once	TRBJ1-1	-	TRBV11-2	CASSLWRGTEAFF	TGTGCCAGCAGCTTATGGAGGGGAACAGAAGCTTTCTTT
once	TRBJ1-2	-	TRBV10-3	CAISEGLYGYTF	TGTGCCATCAGTGAGGGGCTCTATGGCTACACCTTC
-	TRBJ1-6	TRBD1	TRBV12-5	CASGLGQGGNSPLHF	TGTGCTAGTGGTTTGGGACAGGGGGGGAATTCACCCCTCCACTTT
once	TRBJ1-5	TRBD1	TRBV6-6	CASSRPGQGIRQPQHF	TGTGCCAGCAGCCGTCCGGGACAGGGTATTAGGCAGCCCCAGCATTTT
-	TRBJ1-1	TRBD1	TRBV10-3	CAISGAQGAVTEAFF	TGTGCCATCAGTGGGGCACAGGGGGCGGTCACTGAAGCTTTCTTT
-	TRBJ2-3	TRBD1	TRBV6-5	CASTMTGQADTQYF	TGTGCCAGCACCATGACAGGGCAGGCAGATACGCAGTATTTT
-	TRBJ1-5	-	TRBV6-5	CASSPLGSGDPQHF	TGTGCCAGCAGTCCTCTGGGCAGCGGGGATCCCCAGCATTTT
-	TRBJ2-2	-	TRBV4-3	CASSQEPRGGSTGELFF	TGCGCCAGCAGCCAAGAGCCGAGAGGTGGGAGCACCGGGGAGCTGTTTTTT
-	TRBJ1-4	-	TRBV6-5	CASSRRVTNEKLFF	TGTGCCAGCTCGAGGCGTGTCACTAATGAAAAACTGTTTTTT
-	TRBJ1-2	-	TRBV19	CASAPTGSGYTF	TGTGCCAGTGCTCCTACAGGCAGCGGCTACACCTTC
-	TRBJ1-5	-	TRBV19	CASTNSPGSSNQPQHF	TGTGCCAGTACCAATAGCCCAGGGTCTAGCAATCAGCCCCAGCATTTT
few	TRBJ2-5	TRBD2	TRBV5-8	CASSWVRAGPSKTQYF	TGTGCCAGCAGCTGGGTCCGAGCGGGGCCCTCCAAGACCCAGTACTTC
-	TRBJ1-4	TRBD1	TRBV4-3	CASSQNTGVGEKLFF	TGCGCCAGCAGCCAAAATACAGGGGTCGGGGAAAAACTGTTTTTT
once	TRBJ1-1	-	TRBV5-1	CASSLSGGRAEAFF	TGCGCCAGCAGCTTGTCCGGAGGGAGGGCTGAAGCTTTCTTT
-	TRBJ2-3	TRBD2	TRBV7-9	CASSLRASGVGTDTQYF	TGTGCCAGCAGCCTAAGGGCTAGCGGGGTCGGGACAGATACGCAGTATTTT
-	TRBJ2-7	-	TRBV11-3	CASSEGYEQYF	TGTGCCAGCAGCGAGGGTTACGAGCAGTACTTC
-	TRBJ1-2	-	TRBV2	CASSDLMANYGYTF	TGTGCCAGCAGTGATCTGATGGCAAACTATGGCTACACCTTC
-	TRBJ2-1	TRBD2	TRBV19	CASRESGGPGNNEQFF	TGTGCCAGTAGGGAAAGCGGGGGACCAGGGAACAATGAGCAGTTCTTC
-	TRBJ2-1	TRBD2	TRBV6-5	CASTPGGGAYNEQFF	TGTGCCAGCACCCCCGGGGGGGGCGCCTACAATGAGCAGTTCTTC
-	TRBJ2-2	TRBD2	TRBV14	CASSQVSGVHTGELFF	TGTGCCAGCAGCCAAGTTAGCGGGGTTCACACCGGGGAGCTGTTTTTT
-	TRBJ1-1	TRBD1	TRBV19	CASSIINRGGTEAFF	TGTGCCAGTAGTATAATAAACAGGGGCGGAACTGAAGCTTTCTTT
-	TRBJ2-1	TRBD2	TRBV3-1/TRBV3-2	CASSQVGSGAYNEQFF	TGTGCCAGCAGCCAAGTGGGTAGCGGGGCATACAATGAGCAGTTCTTC
-	TRBJ1-1	-	TRBV3-1/TRBV3-2	CASSPRFHWNTEAFF	TGTGCCAGCAGCCCTCGTTTCCACTGGAACACTGAAGCTTTCTTT
-	TRBJ1-2	-	TRBV5-6	CASSTRVFGYTF	TGTGCCAGCAGCACCAGGGTGTTCGGCTACACCTTC
-	TRBJ2-2	TRBD2	TRBV24-1	CATSDLAGDTGELFF	TGTGCCACCAGTGATTTAGCGGGGGACACCGGGGAGCTGTTTTTT
-	TRBJ2-7	TRBD2	TRBV7-8	CASSLAATSGPRRYF	TGTGCCAGCAGCTTAGCGGCGACTAGCGGTCCTAGGCGGTACTTC
once	TRBJ2-3	TRBD2	TRBV28	CASVPGAGPDTQYF	TGTGCCAGCGTCCCGGGAGCGGGGCCAGATACGCAGTATTTT
-	TRBJ1-5	-	TRBV6-5	CASSYSRGGDQPQHF	TGTGCCAGCAGTTACTCGAGGGGCGGGGATCAGCCCCAGCATTTT
-	TRBJ1-2	-	TRBV29-1	CSVDAGIGGYTF	TGCAGCGTTGACGCGGGTATAGGCGGCTACACCTTC
once	TRBJ1-2	TRBD1	TRBV18	CASSPRTGADSVNYGYTF	TGTGCCAGCTCACCCAGGACAGGGGCCGACTCAGTGAACTATGGCTACACCTTC
-	TRBJ2-7	-	TRBV7-8	CASSYSPIYEQYF	TGTGCCAGCAGCTACAGCCCAATCTACGAGCAGTACTTC
-	TRBJ1-5	-	TRBV7-2	CASSPGEGSQPQHF	TGTGCCAGCAGCCCGGGGGAGGGGAGTCAGCCCCAGCATTTT
many	TRBJ1-5	-	TRBV5-6	CASSQDSRSQHF	TGTGCCAGCAGCCAAGACTCTCGGTCCCAGCATTTT
-	TRBJ1-2	TRBD1	TRBV10-3	CASKGEDRVNYGYTF	TGTGCCAGCAAGGGGGAGGACAGGGTTAACTATGGCTACACCTTC
-	TRBJ2-7	TRBD2	TRBV30	CAWASGGGNSYEQYF	TGTGCCTGGGCGAGCGGGGGGGGCAATTCCTACGAGCAGTACTTC
-	TRBJ1-6	-	TRBV23-1	CASSQSPPGVWNSPLHF	TGCGCCAGCAGTCAAAGCCCCCCGGGGGTCTGGAATTCACCCCTCCACTTT
few	TRBJ2-7	-	TRBV12-3/TRBV12-4	CASSLRTSYEQYF	TGTGCCAGCAGTTTACGCACAAGCTACGAGCAGTACTTC
-	TRBJ2-5	TRBD2	TRBV7-3	CASSFNGLAEETQYF	TGTGCCAGCAGCTTTAATGGCCTAGCGGAAGAGACCCAGTACTTC
few	TRBJ2-3	-	TRBV18	CASSPNRGTDTQYF	TGTGCCAGCTCACCAAACAGGGGCACAGATACGCAGTATTTT
-	TRBJ1-5	-	TRBV4-3	CASSQGAGDTNQPQHF	TGCGCCAGCAGCCAAGGGGCGGGAGACACCAATCAGCCCCAGCATTTT
few	TRBJ2-2	TRBD1	TRBV7-8	CASSSTGGGSGELFF	TGTGCCAGCAGCTCGACAGGGGGAGGGTCCGGGGAGCTGTTTTTT